A single sample gave rise to the 13 T cell receptor beta chains below, sequenced in a study of T cells in Graves' hyperthyroidism and ophthalmopathy. Amplified TCR beta CDR3 regions derived from RNA transcripts. The primer set for the first-round RT-PCR of the TCR CDR3 was HTBI. Each CDR3 protein gets one entry after TCRdb re-called the multiplex PCR reads with MiXCR. Among approximately 330,000 distinct CDR3 sequences listed, roughly 15% were seen once. The specimen was blood. These receptors came from a woman between 35 and 50 years old with Graves' ophthalmopathy.

This clonotype was seen many times. The CDR3 loop is CASSFSTSGLMNTGELFF. The CDR3 nucleotides read TGTGCCAGCAGTTTCTCGACTAGCGGACTTATGAACACCGGGGAGCTGTTTTTT. V and J are TRBV28 and TRBJ2-2; 9 nucleotides align to TRBD2. The V segment lost 3 bases and the J segment 1 base; nucleotides outside the gene matches: 9. Germline V gene lookup returns CDR1 MDHEN and CDR2 SYDVKM. CDR3 size: 18 residues.

This clonotype has at least ten counts. The V call is TRBV15, the J call TRBJ2-5; tentative D call: TRBD1 (6 bases). There are 15 residues in the CDR3. Per germline, CDR1 LNHNV and CDR2 YYDKDF (reference sequence). V lost 1 base to trimming and J lost 4 bases, with 13 bases between them. The CDR3 DNA reads TGTGCCACCAGCAGAGCTTACAGGGATGGAGAGACCCAGTACTTC. It specifies CATSRAYRDGETQYF.

This chain links TRBV7-2 with TRBJ2-2, with 10 positions matching TRBD1. The CDR3 is 16 residues long. V gave up 2 bases and J gave up 4 bases; unmatched junction bases: 4. The germline CDR1 and CDR2 sequences are SGHTA and FQGNSA. As DNA, the CDR3 is TGTGCCAGCAGCTTATCAGACAGGGGGCGCACCGGGGAGCTGTTTTTT. As protein: CASSLSDRGRTGELFF.

With regard to this clonotype: A much bigger clone sits one base away, suggesting this may be a read error. V is TRBV2 and J is TRBJ2-2, with 7 bases that match TRBD1. Unmatched junction bases numbered 5, after V lost 6 bases and J lost 7 bases. The CDR3 loop spans 13 amino acids. The germline V gene encodes CDR1 SNHLY and CDR2 FYNNEI. CDR3 in amino acids: CASRGQFRGELFF. Written as DNA, the CDR3 is TGTGCCAGCAGGGGACAGTTCCGCGGGGAGCTGTTTTTT.

A note on this clonotype: Since a much larger clone is just one base distant, this may be a read error. As the CDR3 is not closed by the conserved phenylalanine or tryptophan, this likely results from a read error. The DNA for the CDR3 is TGTGCCAGCAGCCAAAAGGGGACCCGGGGTGAAGCTTTCATT. Translating it yields CASSQKGTRGEAFI. V gene TRBV3-1 combines with J gene TRBJ1-1, with D possibly TRBD1 on 5 matching bases. The CDR3 length is 14 residues. Trimming took off 2 bases at V and 7 bases at J, with 14 bases between the two ends. Germline CDR1 LGHDT, CDR2 YNNKEL (reference sequence).

The V gene is TRBV19, the J gene TRBJ2-2; D perhaps matches TRBD2 (5 bases). Deletions cut 7 bases from V and 4 bases from J, with 13 bases between. CDR1 and CDR2 from the germline V gene are LNHDA and SQIVND (reference sequence). This CDR3 contains 14 residues. As DNA, the CDR3 is TGTGCCAGTACGGAGCGGAGGTCCACCGGGGAGCTGTTTTTT. It translates to CASTERRSTGELFF.

This clonotype was counted between two and nine times. J is TRBJ2-5 and V is TRBV11-3, with D perhaps matching TRBD1 (5 bases). Germline loops: CDR1 SGHNT, CDR2 YENEEA. The V end lost 5 bases, the J end lost 3 bases, and 10 bases lay between the germline ends. This CDR3 region has 13 residues. The CDR3 DNA sequence: TGTGCCAGCAGCCCACCGACAGAAGAGACCCAGTACTTC. It encodes CASSPPTEETQYF. The full variable domain, rest sourced from reference TRBV11-3 and TRBJ2-5, is EAGVVQSPRYKIIEKKQPVAFWCNPISGHNTLYWYLQNLGQGPELLIRYENEEAVDDSQLPKDRFSAERLKGVDSTLKIQPAELGDSAVYLCASSPPTEETQYFGPGTRLLVL.

The gene calls are TRBV27 and TRBJ2-1; 11 positions match TRBD1. CDR1 is MNHEY, CDR2 SMNVEV, per germline (reference sequence). Trimming removed 4 bases from V and 6 bases from J; junction bases left unmatched: 5. This CDR3 comprises 15 residues. The CDR3 protein is CASSSTGTGGNEQFF. The CDR3 region has the DNA TGTGCCAGCAGTTCGACCGGGACAGGGGGCAATGAGCAGTTCTTC.

The genes are TRBV18 and TRBJ2-5; TRBD1 agrees at 8 bases. Germline CDR1 reads KGHSH; CDR2 reads LQKENI. The CDR3 runs 15 residues. V was pared by 3 bases and J by 3 bases, with 6 bases of the junction left unmatched. This chain's CDR3 is CASSPGQGGKETQYF. CDR3 in DNA: TGTGCCAGCTCACCCGGACAGGGTGGGAAAGAGACCCAGTACTTC.

In this sample, this clonotype turned up a few times. V gene TRBV7-9 combines with J gene TRBJ2-1; 7 nucleotides match TRBD2. With V trimmed by 2 bases and J by 7 bases, 5 bases remained unmatched. Germline V gives CDR1 SEHNR, CDR2 FQNEAQ (reference sequence). The CDR3 loop spans 14 amino acids. This CDR3 reads CASSLHLAENEQFF. The CDR3 DNA sequence: TGTGCCAGCAGCTTACATCTAGCGGAGAATGAGCAGTTCTTC.

The J gene is TRBJ2-1, the V gene TRBV27; D is ambiguous. The V gene lost 8 bases and the J gene lost 0 bases, with 5 bases spanning the gap. In germline, CDR1 is MNHEY, CDR2 SMNVEV (reference sequence). CDR3 length: 12 residues. The CDR3 protein is CASGISYNEQFF. The CDR3 nucleotides are TGTGCCAGCGGGATCTCCTACAATGAGCAGTTCTTC.

This clonotype was seen ten or more times. The genes are TRBV28 and TRBJ2-1; D is possibly TRBD1 (5 bases). This CDR3 contains 15 residues. The V and J ends lost 6 bases and 2 bases respectively, with 14 bases between them. Germline CDR1 is MDHEN and CDR2 is SYDVKM. CDR3 region: CASSLDSRAYNEQFF. As DNA, the CDR3 is TGTGCCAGCAGCCTCGACAGCCGAGCCTACAATGAGCAGTTCTTC. The full variable domain, with the rest looked up from reference TRBV28 and TRBJ2-1, is DVKVTQSSRYLVKRTGEKVFLECVQDMDHENMFWYRQDPGLGLRLIYFSYDVKMKEKGDIPEGYSVSREKKERFSLILESASTNQTSMYLCASSLDSRAYNEQFFGPGTRLTVL.

The chain has TRBV9 and TRBJ2-3; 13 bases fit TRBD2. CDR1 and CDR2 (germline): SGDLS, YYNGEE. This CDR3 spans 16 amino acids. The junction had 6 bases not matched to a gene; V was cut back by 2 bases and J by 6 bases. The CDR3, as DNA: TGTGCCAGCAGCGTCGGACTAGCGGGAGCGGCTGATACGCAGTATTTT. Amino acids: CASSVGLAGAADTQYF.